This TCR beta chain was sequenced during a study of blood T cells in healthy people across ages (dated by TCRdb to the mid-2010s). Looking at the study overall: In model experiments, template switching captured roughly one uniquely barcoded TCR beta cDNA molecule for every two T cells. To avoid experimental bias, donors of different ages were spread randomly across the sequencing lanes. Four age groups were formed from the donors: young (average 16 years), middle-aged (approximately 40), aged (roughly 59) and long-lived (around 80). Using the same blood draw, the study looked at two additional independent replicas of 1 million unique cDNA reads for two donors, one aged 18 to 30 and the other aged 80 or older. To track age-related changes in TCR beta repertoire diversity, the study relied on deep sequencing normalized with unique cDNA molecular identifiers. General findings and caveats noted by the study authors: Total diversity estimates from one million sequenced T cells were considered lower bounds and underestimates. Compared with the aged group, the long-lived group had more naive CD4+ T cells, fewer expanded clones and increased TCR diversity, suggesting age selection. The percentage of naive T cells measured by flow cytometry correlated strongly with observed TCR beta diversity. As age increased, observed TCR beta diversity per million T cells dropped in a roughly linear way, and a significant reduction was already evident by age 40. Since profiling was done on bulk unsorted PBMCs, naive and antigen-experienced compartments could not be conclusively compared. Because donor CMV infection status was unknown, age-related changes in expanded clonotypes were potentially confounded.

As for this clonotype: Its antigen remains undetermined. Base qualities are missing; no much larger clone stands one base away.

The library was obtained by 5' RACE. Sequenced on an Illumina HiSeq 2500. The second PCR ran for roughly 7 to 11 cycles and used a J-beta primer mix along with a sample-barcoded 5' primer. Each TCR beta cDNA molecule received a unique molecular identifier from a template-switch 5' adaptor carrying 12 random nucleotides. At least 2.5 million CDR3-containing paired-end reads were obtained from each sample. First-strand cDNA synthesis was performed from all RNA using the Mint cDNA synthesis kit, with priming by a TRBC-specific oligonucleotide. After uracil-DNA glycosylase treatment, a first 18-cycle PCR used universal primers M1SS and BC2_uni_R on all cDNA. From the authors' description of their analysis: For normalization, 1 million high-quality reads were randomly selected from each sample, with every read carrying a distinct molecular identifier. Instead of being binned into consensus sequences, reads with shared molecular identifiers were discarded. MiTCR, set to a Q25 quality threshold and the strictest error-elimination algorithm, was used for CDR3 identification, clonotype clustering and error correction. A nonparametric unseen species model with Euler transformation was used to estimate a lower bound on total TCR beta diversity. TCRdb reworked the public reads: Q25 trimming with fastp, MiXCR clone assembly, productive beta chains retained. CDR3 protein duplicates are merged, each entry listing the most common genes and DNA. The V and J calls shown here were made by TCRdb, not taken from the authors' results. This sample has hundreds of thousands of distinct CDR3 sequences in its table, and under 25% of those were observed once. Around 3.4% of the sample rests with the top ten.

The approximately 40 donors, aged about 6 to 100 years, were systemically healthy Caucasian individuals from Russia. Ten milliliters of peripheral blood were drawn from each donor into EDTA-treated Vacutainer tubes. Ficoll-Paque density-gradient centrifugation was used to isolate PBMCs, with at least 6.5 million obtained per sample. Trizol reagent was used to extract total RNA from PBMCs, with at least 6 micrograms per sample. The percentages of naive CD45RAhigh/CD27high T cells were determined by flow cytometry on a PBMC aliquot from every donor. The CDR3 starts with the cysteine, ends with the phenylalanine, and has 15 residues. Only the CDR3 DNA stays, 45 bases, in frame from base 1. CDR1 and CDR2, per the germline V gene, are SGHRS and YFSETQ.

This TCR came from a man aged 70 or older in good health. Material for sequencing was blood. The V gene is TRBV5-1 and the J gene is TRBJ2-5; 15 bases in between match TRBD2. The J call may be in error: the DNA end matches TRBJ2-7 better. The CDR3 reads CASSQGLAGGNEQYF. The DNA sequence is as follows: TGCGCCAGCAGCCAGGGACTAGCGGGAGGTAACGAGCAGTACTTC.